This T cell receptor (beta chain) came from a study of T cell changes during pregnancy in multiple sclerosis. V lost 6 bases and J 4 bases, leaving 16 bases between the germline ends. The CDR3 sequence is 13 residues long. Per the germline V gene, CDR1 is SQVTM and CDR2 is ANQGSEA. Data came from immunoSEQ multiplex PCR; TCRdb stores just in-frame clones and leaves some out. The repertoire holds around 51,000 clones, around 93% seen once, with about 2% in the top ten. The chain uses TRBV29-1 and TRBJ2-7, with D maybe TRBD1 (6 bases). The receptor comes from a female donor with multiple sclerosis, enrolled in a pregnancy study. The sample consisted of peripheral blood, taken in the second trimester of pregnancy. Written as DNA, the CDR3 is TGCAGCGTGCAGGACAGTACGAAATACGAGCAGTACTTC. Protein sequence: CSVQDSTKYEQYF.